Reported below is one TCR beta chain. The sample belongs to a study of ipilimumab plus nivolumab after autologous stem cell transplantation. V shed 6 bases and J shed 6 bases, with 17 bases lying between them. The CDR3 has 14 amino acids. Germline assignment: CDR1 MDHEN and CDR2 SYDVKM. Produced via immunoSEQ multiplex PCR; TCRdb's table is partial and in-frame only. The sample includes 3,400 or so clones, about 91% of them seen just once. The sequence came from a male donor with multiple myeloma. V usage is TRBV28 and J usage is TRBJ1-2; D perhaps matches TRBD1 (6 bases). This material consisted of PBMCs, taken in a trial of ipilimumab plus nivolumab as post-transplant consolidation. The CDR3 DNA reads TGTGCCAGCAGCCCCCGACAGGACGATGATGGCTACACCTTC. Translated, it gives CASSPRQDDDGYTF.